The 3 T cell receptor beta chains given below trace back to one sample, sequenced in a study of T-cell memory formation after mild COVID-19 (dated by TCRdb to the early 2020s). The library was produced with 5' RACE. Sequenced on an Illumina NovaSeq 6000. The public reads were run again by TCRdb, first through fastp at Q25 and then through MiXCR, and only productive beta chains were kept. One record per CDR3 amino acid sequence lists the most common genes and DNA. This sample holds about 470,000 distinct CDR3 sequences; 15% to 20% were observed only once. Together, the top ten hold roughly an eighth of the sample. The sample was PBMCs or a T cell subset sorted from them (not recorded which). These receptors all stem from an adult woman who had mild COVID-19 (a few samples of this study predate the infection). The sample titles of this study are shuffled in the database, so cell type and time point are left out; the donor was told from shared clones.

The CDR3 sequence is CASSFGSILGAFF. The CDR3 DNA follows: TGTGCCAGCAGCTTTGGGAGTATCTTAGGAGCTTTCTTT. The rearrangement links TRBV12-3 or TRBV12-4 to TRBJ1-1; no firm D call. The CDR3 contains 13 residues. Trimming removed 6 bases at V and 10 bases at J, with 18 bases between.

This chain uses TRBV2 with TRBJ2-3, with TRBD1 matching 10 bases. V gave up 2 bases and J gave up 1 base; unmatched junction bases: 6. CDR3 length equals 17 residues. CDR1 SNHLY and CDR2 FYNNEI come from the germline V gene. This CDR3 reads CASSEYGQGVGTDTQYF. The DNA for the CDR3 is TGTGCCAGCAGTGAATACGGACAGGGGGTTGGCACAGATACGCAGTATTTT.

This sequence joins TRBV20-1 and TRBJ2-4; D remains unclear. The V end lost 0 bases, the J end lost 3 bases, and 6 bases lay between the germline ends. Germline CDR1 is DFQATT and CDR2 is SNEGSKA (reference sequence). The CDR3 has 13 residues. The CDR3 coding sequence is TGCAGTGCTAGAGACACTAACAAAAACATTCAGTACTTC. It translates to CSARDTNKNIQYF.